This section outlines one T cell receptor (beta chain) sequence together with its context. The target antigen is unknown. The TCR alpha and TCR beta cDNA libraries, bearing sample barcodes and UMIs, were generated by 5'RACE using constant-segment primers. TCRdb reprocessed the 5' RACE reads with MiXCR, giving one entry per CDR3 protein. This table holds hundreds of thousands of distinct CDR3 sequences, roughly 15% found once. The sample belongs to a study of T-cell memory formation after mild COVID-19. Looking at the study overall: Across donors, TCR clusters were largely donor specific.

Whole-study findings and limits: Most CD4+ clones that shrank were in CM and EM, while CD8+ ones turned up in EMRA. Memory from before infection featured some responding clones, which suggests cross-reactive memory joined.

The CDR3 sequence is 18 residues long. Losses at the gene ends were 4 bases for V and 0 bases for J; bases not matched to a gene: 10. Per germline, CDR1 MNHNY and CDR2 SVGAGI (reference sequence). The gene calls are TRBV6-6 and TRBJ1-5; TRBD1 aligns across 9 bases. Sequencing input: PBMCs or a T cell subset sorted from them (not recorded which). This clonotype originated in a man aged 18 to 30 who had mild COVID-19 (a few samples of this study predate the infection). Cell type and time point are not known. CDR3 protein: CASSSQGARQYSNQPQHF. In nucleotides, the CDR3 is TGTGCCAGCAGTTCACAGGGGGCGAGGCAATATAGCAATCAGCCCCAGCATTTT.